The clone carrying this T cell receptor beta chain has just one count. This CDR3 has 15 residues. The germline V gene encodes CDR1 SGHRS and CDR2 YFSETQ. Unmatched junction bases numbered 2, after V lost 0 bases and J lost 0 bases. The data stem from a study of blood T cell repertoires in COVID-19. Study background: The United States, Italy and Spain supplied acute and convalescent COVID-19 samples. PBMCs, B-cell-depleted T cells, or T cells were the source of the cDNA or gDNA that made up the material.

In the authors' workflow: Reference gene primer amplification gave estimated nucleated cell counts. Assay: immunoSEQ multiplex PCR; the TCRdb copy retains only in-frame clones and omits some. V, J and clone size were drawn from that table, and D and trimming were deduced from the DNA. This table holds around 250,000 clones, about 80% found once. The rearrangement joins TRBV5-1 to TRBJ2-5, with 7 bases fitting TRBD2. Sequenced input: PBMCs or T cells enriched from blood (not recorded which). The clonotype originates from a man in his fifties who had recovered from COVID-19. CDR3 nucleotides: TGCGCCAGCAGCTTGGGTACTAGCGACCAAGAGACCCAGTACTTC. It is translated as CASSLGTSDQETQYF.